A selection of T cell receptor beta chains follows, all from one sample in a study of T-cell memory formation after mild COVID-19. Each CDR3 protein gets one entry after TCRdb re-called the 5' RACE reads with MiXCR. The sample yields about 350,000 distinct CDR3 sequences, 20% to 25% seen once. Sequencing used PBMCs or a T cell subset sorted from them (not recorded which). The receptor source for this set is a man younger than 35 who had mild COVID-19 (a few samples of this study predate the infection). Cell type and time point are not known. CDR3s include the opening cysteine and the closing phenylalanine or tryptophan. Fields, in order: J gene, D gene, clone size, V gene, CDR3 protein, CDR3 DNA. The D gene is left open where the match is weak. Not all rows give a size; the values are once, few, many and, for expanded clones, a class.

j_call: TRBJ2-1; d_call: .; clone_size: .; v_call: TRBV19; cdr3_aa: CASSPRGLGANEQFF; cdr3_nt: TGTGCCAGTAGTCCCCGAGGGTTGGGTGCCAATGAGCAGTTCTTC
j_call: TRBJ2-1; d_call: .; clone_size: few; v_call: TRBV15; cdr3_aa: CATNPGTYNEQFF; cdr3_nt: TGTGCCACCAACCCCGGGACCTACAATGAGCAGTTCTTC
j_call: TRBJ1-3; d_call: .; clone_size: .; v_call: TRBV4-1; cdr3_aa: CASSGRVVAGGNTIYF; cdr3_nt: TGCGCCAGCAGTGGAAGGGTGGTTGCTGGTGGAAACACCATATATTTT
j_call: TRBJ2-1; d_call: .; clone_size: few; v_call: TRBV20-1; cdr3_aa: CSPRRGPGSRNEQFF; cdr3_nt: TGCAGTCCCCGTCGGGGGCCAGGTTCAAGGAATGAGCAGTTCTTC
j_call: TRBJ1-2; d_call: .; clone_size: .; v_call: TRBV20-1; cdr3_aa: CSARNPLTGYTF; cdr3_nt: TGCAGTGCTAGAAACCCCCTGACCGGCTACACCTTC
j_call: TRBJ1-5; d_call: .; clone_size: few; v_call: TRBV20-1; cdr3_aa: CSASDSSNQPQHF; cdr3_nt: TGCAGTGCTAGCGACTCTAGCAATCAGCCCCAGCATTTT
j_call: TRBJ2-3; d_call: TRBD2; clone_size: .; v_call: TRBV20-1; cdr3_aa: CSATPPRGSPDTQYF; cdr3_nt: TGCAGTGCTACCCCTCCGCGGGGGTCGCCAGATACGCAGTATTTT
j_call: TRBJ2-3; d_call: .; clone_size: few; v_call: TRBV30; cdr3_aa: CAWSIAGGTDTQYF; cdr3_nt: TGTGCCTGGAGTATAGCTGGGGGCACAGATACGCAGTATTTT
j_call: TRBJ2-3; d_call: .; clone_size: .; v_call: TRBV20-1; cdr3_aa: CSANPGTDTQYF; cdr3_nt: TGCAGTGCGAACCCGGGGACAGATACGCAGTATTTT
j_call: TRBJ1-1; d_call: .; clone_size: many; v_call: TRBV7-2; cdr3_aa: CASSRSRGASLAEAFF; cdr3_nt: TGTGCCAGCAGCCGCTCCCGGGGGGCTTCTTTGGCTGAAGCTTTCTTT
j_call: TRBJ2-3; d_call: .; clone_size: .; v_call: TRBV5-1; cdr3_aa: CASSSRTSTDTQYF; cdr3_nt: TGCGCCAGCAGCTCAAGGACTAGCACAGATACGCAGTATTTT
j_call: TRBJ1-2; d_call: TRBD1; clone_size: .; v_call: TRBV6-5; cdr3_aa: CASSYMDREVGYGYTF; cdr3_nt: TGTGCCAGCAGTTACATGGACAGGGAGGTTGGCTATGGCTACACCTTC
j_call: TRBJ2-3; d_call: .; clone_size: .; v_call: TRBV1; cdr3_aa: CTSSQDPGAPSTDTQYF; cdr3_nt: TGCACCAGCAGCCAAGACCCGGGGGCTCCTAGCACAGATACGCAGTATTTT
j_call: TRBJ2-7; d_call: .; clone_size: .; v_call: TRBV7-9; cdr3_aa: CASSLAGLAPYEQYF; cdr3_nt: TGTGCCAGCAGCTTAGCGGGGCTAGCTCCCTACGAGCAGTACTTC
j_call: TRBJ2-2; d_call: .; clone_size: few; v_call: TRBV7-9; cdr3_aa: CASSSHQGHGGELFF; cdr3_nt: TGTGCCAGCAGCTCCCACCAAGGACACGGCGGGGAGCTGTTTTTT
j_call: TRBJ2-1; d_call: .; clone_size: many; v_call: TRBV11-2; cdr3_aa: CASSHRGGLSYNEQFF; cdr3_nt: TGTGCCAGCAGCCATAGAGGGGGGCTGTCCTACAATGAGCAGTTCTTC
j_call: TRBJ2-1; d_call: TRBD2; clone_size: few; v_call: TRBV5-1; cdr3_aa: CASGTSGATYNEQFF; cdr3_nt: TGCGCCAGCGGCACTAGCGGGGCGACCTACAATGAGCAGTTCTTC
j_call: TRBJ1-4; d_call: .; clone_size: .; v_call: TRBV4-1; cdr3_aa: CASSQATSRLNEKLFF; cdr3_nt: TGCGCCAGCAGCCAAGCCACGTCCAGACTAAATGAAAAACTGTTTTTT
j_call: TRBJ1-4; d_call: TRBD1; clone_size: .; v_call: TRBV15; cdr3_aa: CATSRTGTNEKLFF; cdr3_nt: TGTGCCACCAGCAGGACAGGGACTAATGAAAAACTGTTTTTT
j_call: TRBJ1-1; d_call: .; clone_size: few; v_call: TRBV29-1; cdr3_aa: CSVSDVTEAFF; cdr3_nt: TGCAGCGTTTCGGATGTCACTGAAGCTTTCTTT
j_call: TRBJ2-7; d_call: .; clone_size: few; v_call: TRBV6-1; cdr3_aa: CASRRTDPYEQYF; cdr3_nt: TGTGCCAGCAGAAGGACGGACCCCTACGAGCAGTACTTC
j_call: TRBJ1-6; d_call: .; clone_size: many; v_call: TRBV11-2; cdr3_aa: CASSPQALRVTEALHF; cdr3_nt: TGTGCCAGCAGCCCTCAGGCCTTAAGGGTAACGGAGGCCCTCCACTTT
j_call: TRBJ2-5; d_call: TRBD1; clone_size: .; v_call: TRBV5-1; cdr3_aa: CASSYSGTGGYQETQYF; cdr3_nt: TGCGCCAGCAGCTACAGCGGGACAGGGGGGTACCAAGAGACCCAGTACTTC
j_call: TRBJ2-4; d_call: .; clone_size: .; v_call: TRBV29-1; cdr3_aa: CSVETLDGSIQYF; cdr3_nt: TGCAGCGTTGAAACCCTAGACGGATCCATTCAGTACTTC
j_call: TRBJ2-3; d_call: .; clone_size: few; v_call: TRBV20-1; cdr3_aa: CSAIKDRNTDTQYF; cdr3_nt: TGCAGTGCTATCAAGGATCGGAACACAGATACGCAGTATTTT
j_call: TRBJ2-5; d_call: .; clone_size: .; v_call: TRBV30; cdr3_aa: CAWSSIGSAETQYF; cdr3_nt: TGTGCCTGGAGTTCGATTGGGAGCGCGGAGACCCAGTACTTC
j_call: TRBJ1-2; d_call: .; clone_size: few; v_call: TRBV2; cdr3_aa: CASSLTGPDGYTF; cdr3_nt: TGTGCCAGCAGTTTAACAGGACCAGATGGCTACACCTTC
j_call: TRBJ1-5; d_call: .; clone_size: .; v_call: TRBV7-3; cdr3_aa: CASSPGPFGPQHF; cdr3_nt: TGTGCCAGCAGCCCAGGGCCTTTCGGGCCCCAGCATTTT
j_call: TRBJ1-1; d_call: .; clone_size: .; v_call: TRBV4-3; cdr3_aa: CASSQDSANTEAFF; cdr3_nt: TGCGCCAGCAGCCAAGATTCCGCGAACACTGAAGCTTTCTTT
j_call: TRBJ2-7; d_call: .; clone_size: .; v_call: TRBV11-2; cdr3_aa: CASRYIRDRTYEQYF; cdr3_nt: TGTGCCAGCAGGTACATTCGGGACCGTACCTACGAGCAGTACTTC
j_call: TRBJ2-7; d_call: .; clone_size: .; v_call: TRBV4-1; cdr3_aa: CASSVVQGFGRVGVYEQYF; cdr3_nt: TGCGCCAGCAGCGTAGTACAGGGTTTTGGAAGAGTTGGAGTATACGAGCAGTACTTC
j_call: TRBJ2-5; d_call: .; clone_size: .; v_call: TRBV20-1; cdr3_aa: CSASDLMGQETQYF; cdr3_nt: TGCAGTGCTAGTGACCTTATGGGCCAAGAGACCCAGTACTTC
j_call: TRBJ2-2; d_call: .; clone_size: few; v_call: TRBV12-3/TRBV12-4; cdr3_aa: CASSFGGGAGELFF; cdr3_nt: TGTGCCAGCAGTTTTGGTGGGGGCGCCGGGGAGCTGTTTTTT
j_call: TRBJ2-3; d_call: TRBD2; clone_size: many; v_call: TRBV5-6; cdr3_aa: CASRMLGAGTDTQYF; cdr3_nt: TGTGCCAGCAGGATGCTAGGAGCGGGAACAGATACGCAGTATTTT
j_call: TRBJ1-1; d_call: TRBD1; clone_size: few; v_call: TRBV4-3; cdr3_aa: CASSPKDRRNTEAFF; cdr3_nt: TGCGCCAGCAGCCCGAAGGACAGGAGGAACACTGAAGCTTTCTTT
j_call: TRBJ1-6; d_call: TRBD1; clone_size: .; v_call: TRBV20-1; cdr3_aa: CSAGDRGASGNSPLHF; cdr3_nt: TGCAGTGCGGGGGACAGAGGAGCATCTGGTAATTCACCCCTCCACTTT